Listed below are T cell receptor beta chains from one sample, sequenced in a study of OX40 agonist ivuxolimab in advanced cancers. Only in-frame clones appear in the TCRdb table, and some are missing; sequencing was by immunoSEQ multiplex PCR. The table includes 45,000 to 50,000 clones, approximately 79% detected once. Sequencing used CD4+ or CD8+ T cells sorted from blood, obtained in a trial of the OX40 agonist ivuxolimab. The receptor source for this set is an adult with an advanced solid tumor such as melanoma, head and neck, liver or kidney cancer. CDR3s include the opening cysteine and the closing phenylalanine or tryptophan. Each record gives: V gene, J gene, D gene, CDR3 length, clone size, CDR3 protein, CDR3 DNA. A D gene is named only where the DNA matches it firmly. Size tells how often a clone was seen (once, few, many) or the class of an expanded clone, and some rows leave it out.

>TRBV4-3|TRBJ1-1|-|13|once
CASSPRPGTEAFF
TGCGCCAGCAGCCCCAGACCGGGTACTGAAGCTTTCTTT
>TRBV7-2|TRBJ1-1|-|12|-
CASSPLVTEAFF
TGTGCCAGCAGCCCCTTGGTAACTGAAGCTTTCTTT
>TRBV7-7|TRBJ2-5|-|15|-
CASSLGGVVGETQYF
TGTGCCAGCAGCTTAGGAGGCGTGGTCGGGGAGACCCAGTACTTC
>TRBV7-2|TRBJ2-7|-|14|-
CASNLGGGPYEQYF
TGTGCCAGCAACTTGGGAGGGGGTCCCTACGAGCAGTACTTC
>TRBV18|TRBJ2-5|TRBD2|15|once
CASSLTSGRQETQYF
TGTGCCAGCTCACTTACTAGCGGGAGACAAGAGACCCAGTACTTC
>TRBV6-5|TRBJ2-7|TRBD2|12|-
CASSPRGVAPYF
TGTGCCAGCAGCCCCCGGGGGGTAGCTCCGTACTTC
>TRBV7-2|TRBJ1-6|-|17|-
CASSFGTKHYYNSPLHF
TGTGCCAGCAGCTTCGGGACTAAACATTACTATAATTCACCCCTCCACTTT
>TRBV28|TRBJ2-1|-|15|-
CASSFVGLSYNEQFF
TGTGCCAGCAGTTTCGTAGGTCTGTCCTACAATGAGCAGTTCTTC
>TRBV21-1|TRBJ1-1|-|16|-
CASKTGACLSVTEAFF
TGTGCCAGCAAGACAGGGGCATGTCTTTCGGTCACTGAAGCTTTCTTT
>TRBV18|TRBJ2-3|TRBD2|15|-
CASSPWTSNADTQYF
TGTGCCAGCTCACCGTGGACTAGCAATGCAGATACGCAGTATTTT
>TRBV5-8|TRBJ2-2|-|17|-
CATPRGAVNANTGELFF
TGTGCCACCCCCCGTGGAGCTGTAAACGCGAACACCGGGGAGCTGTTTTTT
>TRBV5-6|TRBJ1-2|-|14|once
CASRFGQGAGGYTF
TGTGCCAGCAGATTTGGGCAGGGAGCTGGTGGCTACACCTTC
>TRBV7-2|TRBJ2-2|-|12|-
CASSLEVGELFF
TGTGCCAGCAGCTTAGAGGTCGGGGAGCTGTTTTTT
>TRBV9|TRBJ1-4|-|14|-
CASSGTASNEKLFF
TGTGCCAGCAGCGGGACAGCCTCTAATGAAAAACTGTTTTTT
>TRBV7-3|TRBJ2-3|-|12|once
CASSPGRHTQYF
TGTGCCAGCAGCCCGGGGAGGCATACGCAGTATTTT
>TRBV20-1|TRBJ2-7|-|11|once
CRAQASYEQYF
TGCAGAGCGCAGGCCTCCTACGAGCAGTACTTC
>TRBV19|TRBJ1-5|TRBD1|15|-
CASSIGGQGNQPQHF
TGTGCCAGTAGTATTGGGGGACAGGGCAATCAGCCCCAGCATTTT
>TRBV19|TRBJ2-3|TRBD2|16|once
CASSMGNGGITDTQYF
TGTGCCAGTAGTATGGGAAACGGGGGGATCACAGATACGCAGTATTTT
>TRBV4-3|TRBJ2-4|-|15|-
CASSLSPGNENIQYF
TGCGCCAGCAGCCTCTCCCCAGGGAACGAAAACATTCAGTACTTC
>TRBV7-2|TRBJ2-7|-|13|-
CASSLGRAYEQYF
TGTGCCAGCAGCTTAGGTAGGGCATACGAGCAGTACTTC
>TRBV15|TRBJ2-1|-|16|-
CATSSPLAGTHNEQFF
TGTGCCACCAGCAGTCCCCTTGCTGGGACCCACAATGAGCAGTTCTTC
>TRBV7-6|TRBJ2-7|TRBD2|18|-
CASSRGSSGLVSSYEQYF
TGTGCCAGCAGCAGGGGTTCTAGCGGTTTGGTTAGCTCCTACGAGCAGTACTTC
>TRBV15|TRBJ1-2|-|17|-
CATSRDGGDARLHGYTF
TGTGCCACCAGCAGAGATGGCGGGGACGCTAGACTCCATGGCTACACCTTC
>TRBV25-1|TRBJ1-1|-|14|-
CASSESDQLSEAFF
TGTGCCAGCAGTGAGTCGGATCAGTTATCTGAAGCTTTCTTT
>TRBV18|TRBJ2-1|-|14|-
CASSPLLAHNEQFF
TGTGCCAGCTCACCTCTCCTCGCTCACAATGAGCAGTTCTTC
>TRBV7-3|TRBJ2-2|TRBD2|15|-
CASSLIAGVAGELFF
TGTGCCAGCAGCTTAATAGCGGGAGTTGCCGGGGAGCTGTTTTTT
>TRBV28|TRBJ2-1|TRBD2|16|-
CASSPTSGGQYNEQFF
TGTGCCAGCAGCCCGACTAGCGGGGGCCAATACAATGAGCAGTTCTTC
>TRBV25-1|TRBJ1-2|-|13|-
CASSDRGNYGYTF
TGTGCCAGCAGTGATCGGGGAAACTATGGCTACACCTTC
>TRBV4-2|TRBJ2-7|TRBD2|16|-
CASSQDGVVAGYEQYF
TGTGCCAGCAGCCAAGATGGAGTAGTAGCGGGCTACGAGCAGTACTTC
>TRBV5-5|TRBJ1-2|-|14|-
CASIRDGGYYGYTF
TGTGCCAGCATCAGAGACGGGGGATACTATGGCTACACCTTC
>TRBV7-2|TRBJ1-5|TRBD1|16|once
CASSLNGQGNNQPQHF
TGTGCCAGCAGCTTAAATGGACAGGGGAACAATCAGCCCCAGCATTTT
>TRBV6-1|TRBJ2-7|TRBD1|14|-
CASRVGQATYEQYF
TGTGCCAGCAGAGTTGGACAGGCTACCTACGAGCAGTACTTC
>TRBV5-1|TRBJ1-3|TRBD1|16|few
CASSYRQGGSGNTIYF
TGCGCCAGCAGTTACCGACAGGGAGGTTCTGGAAACACCATATATTTT
>TRBV7-6|TRBJ1-2|-|15|-
CASSPGAPTNYGYTF
TGTGCCAGCAGCCCGGGGGCGCCCACTAACTATGGCTACACCTTC
>TRBV7-2|TRBJ1-6|-|15|-
CASKSISSYNSPLHF
TGTGCCAGCAAATCCATTAGCTCCTATAATTCACCCCTCCACTTT
>TRBV7-2|TRBJ1-5|-|15|-
CASSRDRNSNQPQHF
TGTGCCAGCAGTCGAGACAGGAATAGCAATCAGCCCCAGCATTTT
>TRBV7-8|TRBJ2-7|TRBD2|15|-
CASSLGGGSSYEQYF
TGTGCCAGCAGCTTAGGGGGCGGGAGCTCCTACGAGCAGTACTTC
>TRBV7-2|TRBJ2-3|TRBD2|15|-
CASSLVASGGRTQYF
TGTGCCAGCAGCTTAGTAGCTAGCGGGGGGCGTACGCAGTATTTT
>TRBV7-9|TRBJ2-7|-|15|-
CASSSSGTRGNEQYF
TGTGCCAGCAGCTCCTCCGGGACCCGGGGTAACGAGCAGTACTTC
>TRBV19|TRBJ2-1|-|15|-
CASSIPQSSYNEQFF
TGTGCCAGTAGTATCCCTCAAAGCTCCTACAATGAGCAGTTCTTC
>TRBV4-3|TRBJ2-7|TRBD2|16|once
CASSQDRGTSGAKQYF
TGCGCCAGCAGCCAAGATCGTGGGACTAGCGGGGCTAAGCAGTACTTC
>TRBV6-5|TRBJ1-5|-|12|-
CASSLAGQPQHF
TGTGCCAGCAGTTTGGCGGGACAGCCCCAGCATTTT
>TRBV12-2|TRBJ1-2|-|17|-
CASRSPGGDRICDGYTF
TGTGCAAGTCGCTCCCCCGGCGGAGACAGGATATGTGATGGCTACACCTTC
>TRBV7-2|TRBJ1-1|TRBD1|16|-
CASSPRDRVGNTEAFF
TGTGCCAGCAGCCCCCGAGACAGGGTGGGGAACACTGAAGCTTTCTTT
>TRBV27|TRBJ2-5|-|11|-
CASSLKGTQYF
TGTGCCAGCAGTTTAAAAGGGACCCAGTACTTC
>TRBV7-8|TRBJ1-2|-|14|once
CASSTQRGSYGYTF
TGTGCCAGCAGCACCCAGAGAGGGAGCTATGGCTACACCTTC
>TRBV5-1|TRBJ2-1|TRBD2|16|-
CASSLGLVAGGNEQFF
TGCGCCAGCAGCTTAGGACTAGTAGCGGGGGGCAATGAGCAGTTCTTC
>TRBV7-8|TRBJ2-1|TRBD2|19|-
CASSLDGTSGSFSYNEQFF
TGTGCCAGCAGCTTAGACGGGACTAGCGGTAGTTTCTCCTACAATGAGCAGTTCTTC
>TRBV15|TRBJ2-7|-|11|-
CATSEGHEQYF
TGTGCCACCAGCGAAGGCCACGAGCAGTACTTC
>TRBV28|TRBJ2-7|-|14|-
CASSSPPSSYEQYF
TGTGCCAGCAGTTCCCCCCCCAGCTCCTACGAGCAGTACTTC
>TRBV30|TRBJ1-5|TRBD1|16|-
CAWSPAGTAMNQPQHF
TGTGCCTGGAGCCCGGCAGGGACAGCAATGAATCAGCCCCAGCATTTT
>TRBV7-2|TRBJ1-5|TRBD1|15|-
CASSLRTGPNQPQHF
TGTGCCAGCAGCCTCAGGACAGGGCCCAATCAGCCCCAGCATTTT
>TRBV19|TRBJ2-6|-|15|-
CASREGVSGANVLTF
TGTGCCAGTAGAGAGGGAGTCTCTGGGGCCAACGTCCTGACTTTC
>TRBV18|TRBJ1-2|-|13|-
CASSPGVTDGYTF
TGTGCCAGCTCACCCGGGGTAACCGATGGCTACACCTTC
>TRBV6-5|TRBJ1-6|TRBD1|14|few
CASTLDRVGSPLHF
TGTGCCAGCACCTTGGACAGGGTGGGTTCACCCCTCCACTTT
>TRBV18|TRBJ2-1|-|13|-
CASSPGRDNEQFF
TGTGCCAGCTCACCGGGCAGGGACAATGAGCAGTTCTTC